This T cell receptor beta chain emerged from a study of regulatory T cells in long-lasting Graves disease. The CDR3 totals 12 residues. Per germline, CDR1 SQVTM and CDR2 ANQGSEA. Trimming shortened V by 4 bases and J by 2 bases, and 8 bases separated the two germline ends. The study's findings and limits: Persistent disease favored TRBV28, TRBJ1-2 and TRBJ2-5.

Sequencing libraries for TCR beta were prepared with iRepertoire HTBI primers and Arm-PCR of CDR3 regions. TCRdb called the multiplex PCR reads again in MiXCR, with one record for every CDR3 protein. The data show 450,000 to 500,000 distinct CDR3 sequences, with roughly 17% seen just once and 9% to 15% held by the top ten. This clonotype was detected only once. Its cognate antigen is unknown. Documented time point: newly diagnosed GD, antithyroid drugs for less than 3 months. From RNA extracted from PBMCs, the TCR library was made. The data were also submitted as part of a second study, on T cells in Graves' hyperthyroidism and ophthalmopathy.

The chain carries TRBV29-1 and TRBJ1-2; D is unresolved. Sequences were derived from peripheral blood mononuclear cells (PBMCs), sampled at new diagnosis, from a patient treated with antithyroid drugs. The clonotype was recovered from a man aged 40-55 years with Graves disease. CDR3: CSVGRGNYGYTF. CDR3 nucleotides: TGCAGCGTTGGTCGAGGGAACTATGGCTACACCTTC.